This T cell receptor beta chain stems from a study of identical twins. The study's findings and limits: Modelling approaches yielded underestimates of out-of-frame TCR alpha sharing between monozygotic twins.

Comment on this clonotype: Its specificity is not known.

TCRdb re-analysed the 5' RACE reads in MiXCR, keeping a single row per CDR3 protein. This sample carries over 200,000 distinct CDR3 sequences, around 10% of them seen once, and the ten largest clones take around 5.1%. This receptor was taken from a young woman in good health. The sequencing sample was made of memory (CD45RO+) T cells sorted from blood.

CDR3 in amino acids: CSAPGQSTGELFF. The CDR3 nucleotides read TGCAGTGCTCCGGGACAGAGCACCGGGGAGCTGTTTTTT. V usage is TRBV20-1 and J usage is TRBJ2-2, with 7 nucleotides matching TRBD1. CDR1 is DFQATT, CDR2 SNEGSKA, per germline (reference sequence). The CDR3 consists of 13 residues. The ends lost 5 bases at V and 4 bases at J; junction bases unmatched: 4.